Below are 17 T cell receptor beta chains sequenced from a single sample in a study of T cells in Graves' hyperthyroidism and ophthalmopathy. The CDR3 regions of TCR beta were amplified from RNA transcripts. Primed by the HTBI set, a first-round RT-PCR was run on the TCR CDR3. Each CDR3 protein is one row after TCRdb ran MiXCR on the multiplex PCR reads. The sample shows over 45,000 distinct CDR3 sequences, around half of them seen only once. The source material was blood. The origin of the receptors is a woman in her 30s with Graves' ophthalmopathy.

J is TRBJ1-1 and V is TRBV19; D gene unclear. The V gene lost 5 bases and the J gene lost 7 bases, with 20 bases spanning the gap. CDR3 length equals 15 residues. From germline, CDR1 is LNHDA and CDR2 SQIVND (reference sequence). This CDR3 is CASSRGGGQYNEAFF. The CDR3 coding sequence is TGTGCCAGTAGTCGTGGTGGCGGGCAGTACAATGAAGCTTTCTTT. Based on the CDR3 plus reference TRBV19 and TRBJ1-1, the full variable domain is DGGITQSPKYLFRKEGQNVTLSCEQNLNHDAMYWYRQDPGQGLRLIYYSQIVNDFQKGDIAEGYSVSREKKESFPLTVTSAQKNPTAFYLCASSRGGGQYNEAFFGQGTRLTVV.

This clonotype appeared many times. This chain uses TRBV5-1 with TRBJ2-7; TRBD1 is a possible D gene (6 bases). The CDR3 sequence is 15 residues long. CDR1 is SGHRS, CDR2 YFSETQ, per germline. Trimming pared 4 bases from V and 3 bases from J, leaving 17 bases between. The CDR3, as DNA: TGCGCCAGCAGCCAAGGACTCCGGGACAACTACGAGCAGTACTTC. As protein: CASSQGLRDNYEQYF.

This clonotype was seen at least ten times. The chain couples TRBV20-1 to TRBJ2-3; D possibly uses TRBD1 or TRBD2 (5 bases each). V lost 0 bases to trimming and J lost 1 base, with 8 bases between them. CDR1 DFQATT and CDR2 SNEGSKA come from the germline V gene (reference sequence). The CDR3 consists of 14 residues. CDR3 amino acids: CSARDRDRTDTQYF. The CDR3 coding sequence is TGCAGTGCTAGAGACAGGGACCGCACAGATACGCAGTATTTT.

This clonotype is medium-sized by share. The chain couples TRBV29-1 to TRBJ1-2; TRBD1 aligns across 8 bases. The CDR3 is 16 residues long. Trimming took 3 bases from V and 4 from J; bases not matched to a gene: 13. Germline V gene sequence: CDR1 SQVTM, CDR2 ANQGSEA. CDR3 nucleotide sequence: TGCAGCGTTGACGGACAGGGAGGGGGGAGGGGCTATGGCTACACCTTC. It codes for CSVDGQGGGRGYGYTF. Full variable domain (remainder filled in from reference TRBV29-1 and TRBJ1-2): SAVISQKPSRDICQRGTSLTIQCQVDSQVTMMFWYRQQPGQSLTLIATANQGSEATYESGFVIDKFPISRPNLTFSTLTVSNMSPEDSSIYLCSVDGQGGGRGYGYTFGSGTRLTVV.

This clonotype was seen repeatedly, ten times or more. This chain joins TRBV19 and TRBJ1-1; D is possibly TRBD1 (6 bases). This CDR3 is 16 amino acids long. Trimming pared 8 bases from V and 4 bases from J, leaving 23 bases between. Germline V gene lookup returns CDR1 LNHDA and CDR2 SQIVND (reference sequence). The chain's CDR3 is CASRFGGGGMGTEAFF. CDR3 DNA sequence: TGTGCCAGTCGATTCGGGGGGGGCGGCATGGGCACTGAAGCTTTCTTT.

This clonotype was seen many times. The genes are TRBV20-1 and TRBJ2-1; TRBD2 agrees at 8 bases. The CDR3 extends over 14 amino acids. V lost 5 bases and J lost 4; bases outside the gene matches: 7. Germline CDR1 is DFQATT and CDR2 is SNEGSKA (reference sequence). The CDR3 protein is CSALLVAGYNEQFF. In DNA form, the CDR3 reads TGCAGTGCTCTCCTAGTAGCGGGGTACAATGAGCAGTTCTTC.

This clonotype appeared a few times. The V call is TRBV28, the J call TRBJ1-2; a weak D match, TRBD1 (6 bases). Germline loops: CDR1 MDHEN, CDR2 SYDVKM. V lost 1 base and J lost 0, with 18 bases in between. This CDR3 contains 18 residues. CDR3 DNA: TGTGCCAGCAGTTTATATACCCGGGCAGGGGAAGCTAACTATGGCTACACCTTC. Protein: CASSLYTRAGEANYGYTF.

At least ten counts were recorded for this clonotype. The chain recombines TRBV2 with TRBJ2-7; 9 bases fit TRBD2. Germline V CDR1 and CDR2: SNHLY, FYNNEI. The CDR3 has 12 residues. Trimming at V came to 7 bases and at J to 6 bases, leaving 4 bases not matched to a gene. CDR3: CASKNSGSEQYF. In DNA form, the CDR3 reads TGTGCCAGCAAGAATAGCGGGAGCGAGCAGTACTTC. The full variable domain, with the rest looked up from reference TRBV2 and TRBJ2-7, is EPEVTQTPSHQVTQMGQEVILRCVPISNHLYFYWYRQILGQKVEFLVSFYNNEISEKSEIFDDQFSVERPDGSNFTLKIRSTKLEDSAMYFCASKNSGSEQYFGPGTRLTVT.

The genes are TRBV14 and TRBJ1-2, with D tentatively TRBD1 (5 bases). The germline V and J ends were trimmed by 4 bases and 3 bases, with 9 bases remaining between them. The CDR3 extends over 13 amino acids. Germline assignment: CDR1 SGHDN and CDR2 FVKESK. CDR3 bases: TGTGCCAGCAGCCCGGGACGGCACTATGGCTACACCTTC. Protein product: CASSPGRHYGYTF. Full variable domain (remainder filled in from reference TRBV14 and TRBJ1-2): EAGVTQFPSHSVIEKGQTVTLRCDPISGHDNLYWYRRVMGKEIKFLLHFVKESKQDESGMPNNRFLAERTGGTYSTLKVQPAELEDSGVYFCASSPGRHYGYTFGSGTRLTVV.

Turning to this clonotype: No conserved phenylalanine or tryptophan is present at the end of the CDR3, so a read error is the likely explanation. The genes are TRBV3-1 and TRBJ1-1; possible D gene TRBD1, 6 bases. CDR1 and CDR2 from the germline V gene are LGHDT and YNNKEL (reference sequence). The CDR3 length is 13 residues. V was clipped by 5 bases and J by 5 bases, with 12 bases between them. The CDR3 reads CASSFRGGTEAFL. Here the CDR3 DNA reads TGTGCCAGCAGCTTCAGGGGAGGTACTGAAGCTTTCCTT.

The chain uses TRBV7-3 and TRBJ2-7; perhaps TRBD1 as D (6 bases). CDR3 length: 14 residues. V lost 3 bases to trimming and J lost 7 bases, with 16 bases between them. Germline V gives CDR1 SGHTA, CDR2 FQGTGA. The CDR3 spells CASSLGHRTGEQYF. The CDR3 coding sequence is TGTGCCAGCAGCTTGGGACACCGGACCGGGGAGCAGTACTTC.

In this sample, this clonotype turned up many times. V gene TRBV5-1 combines with J gene TRBJ1-1, with 7 bases aligning to TRBD1. CDR1 and CDR2 from the germline V gene are SGHRS and YFSETQ. The V gene end was trimmed by 1 base and the J gene end by 3 bases; junction bases not matched to a gene: 3. The CDR3 is 14 amino acids. The CDR3 DNA sequence: TGCGCCAGCAGCTTGAAGGGGGCGGACACTGAAGCTTTCTTT. Protein: CASSLKGADTEAFF. Together with reference TRBV5-1 and TRBJ1-1, the CDR3 gives the full variable domain: KAGVTQTPRYLIKTRGQQVTLSCSPISGHRSVSWYQQTPGQGLQFLFEYFSETQRNKGNFPGRFSGRQFSNSRSEMNVSTLELGDSALYLCASSLKGADTEAFFGQGTRLTVV.

V and J are TRBV20-1 and TRBJ2-3; D may be TRBD2 (5 bases). Germline V CDR1 and CDR2: DFQATT, SNEGSKA (reference sequence). The CDR3 spans 13 residues. The V end lost 4 bases, the J end lost 8 bases, and 16 bases lay between the germline ends. CDR3 DNA: TGCAGTGCTAAGGTGCTAGCTGTAGGTACGCAGTATTTT. Residues: CSAKVLAVGTQYF.

A word on this clonotype: Relative to the germline gene, one junction end is altered; a read error may explain this. The rearrangement links TRBV6-5 to TRBJ2-7; 10 bases match TRBD2. CDR3 size: 15 residues. CDR1 is MNHEY and CDR2 is SVGAGI in the germline V gene. As DNA, the CDR3 is TGTGCCAGCAGTTACCACCTAGCGGGAGTGTATGAGCAGAACTTC. This encodes CASSYHLAGVYEQNF.

This clonotype was observed at least ten times. This chain joins TRBV10-1 and TRBJ2-1; TRBD1 matches at 9 bases. V shed 2 bases and J 6 bases; nucleotides not matched to a gene: 5. The CDR3 totals 15 residues. Germline V lookup: CDR1 WNHNN, CDR2 SYGVQD (reference sequence). The CDR3 DNA sequence: TGCGCCAGCAGTGAGGGACAGGGGCGTCGCAATGAGCAGTTCTTC. This sequence encodes CASSEGQGRRNEQFF.

With respect to this clonotype: Relative to the germline gene, one junction end is altered; a read error may explain this. V is TRBV20-1 and J is TRBJ1-1; TRBD1 might be the D (6 bases). Germline CDR1 reads DFQATT; CDR2 reads SNEGSKA (reference sequence). The CDR3 has 16 amino acids. CDR3 region: CSAPKTGLQENTEAFF. The DNA of the CDR3 is TGCAGTGCTCCTAAGACAGGCTTACAAGAGAACACTGAGGCTTTCTTT.

As for this clonotype: Sequence at one end of the junction differs from germline and may be a read error. The chain has TRBV7-2 and TRBJ2-3; D possibly uses TRBD1 or TRBD2 (5 bases each). The CDR3 spans 11 residues. Germline V gene sequence: CDR1 SGHTA, CDR2 FQGNSA. The CDR3 protein is CASSRGDTEYF. The CDR3 region has the DNA TGTGCCAGCAGCCGGGGCGATACGGAGTATTTC.